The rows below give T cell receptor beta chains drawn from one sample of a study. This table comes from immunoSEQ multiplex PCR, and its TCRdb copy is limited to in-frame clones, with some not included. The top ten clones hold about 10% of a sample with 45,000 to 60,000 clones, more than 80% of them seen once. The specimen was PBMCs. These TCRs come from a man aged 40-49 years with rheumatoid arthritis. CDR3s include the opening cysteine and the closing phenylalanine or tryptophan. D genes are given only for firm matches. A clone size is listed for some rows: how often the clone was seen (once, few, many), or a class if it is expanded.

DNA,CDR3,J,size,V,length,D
TGTGCCACCAGCAGAGATGTACAGCCCCAGCATTTT,CATSRDVQPQHF,TRBJ1-5,.,TRBV15,12,.
TGTGCCAGCAGGCGAACAGGGGGCGTCTATGGCTACACCTTC,CASRRTGGVYGYTF,TRBJ1-2,.,TRBV5-8,14,TRBD1
TGTGCCAGCAGAGAAGAGACAGGACCATATGGCTACACCTTC,CASREETGPYGYTF,TRBJ1-2,.,TRBV28,14,.
TGTGCCAGCAGCTTACGCCAAACAGATACGCAGTATTTT,CASSLRQTDTQYF,TRBJ2-3,few,TRBV7-6,13,.
TGTGCCAGTAGTATCGTCGCGGGAGGGAAGACCCAGTACTTC,CASSIVAGGKTQYF,TRBJ2-5,once,TRBV19,14,TRBD2
TGTGCCAGCAGCTTAGCAGGGGCCGTAACGAACACTGAAGCTTTCTTT,CASSLAGAVTNTEAFF,TRBJ1-1,few,TRBV7-9,16,.
TGTGCCAGCAGCTTAGGGGGGGCTACCCGTTCAAATGAGCAGTTCTTC,CASSLGGATRSNEQFF,TRBJ2-1,.,TRBV7-9,16,.
TGCGCCAGCAGCCAATCCAGCACAGATACGCAGTATTTT,CASSQSSTDTQYF,TRBJ2-3,.,TRBV4-3,13,.
TGTGCCAGCAGCGTAACTGGCAGGGGTACTGAAGCTTTCTTT,CASSVTGRGTEAFF,TRBJ1-1,.,TRBV9,14,.
TGTGCCAGCAGTATTTGGGGGGCGCGAGGCGGGGAGCTGTTTTTT,CASSIWGARGGELFF,TRBJ2-2,.,TRBV27,15,.
TGTGCCAGCAGCCCGGGGAGACCCAATGAGCAGTTCTTC,CASSPGRPNEQFF,TRBJ2-1,.,TRBV7-9,13,.
TGTGCCAGCAGCCAAAGCCTAGCGGGAGGTATTTACGAGCAGTACTTC,CASSQSLAGGIYEQYF,TRBJ2-7,.,TRBV3-1/TRBV3-2,16,TRBD2
TGTGCCAGCAGTTACCCCAGGGCCTTAGCCGGGGAGCTGTTTTTT,CASSYPRALAGELFF,TRBJ2-2,.,TRBV6-2/TRBV6-3,15,.
TGTGCCAGCAGTCCAGGGGAGGCTAATGAAAAACTGTTTTTT,CASSPGEANEKLFF,TRBJ1-4,.,TRBV28,14,.
TGTGCCAGCAGTTATAGGGCGGGATGGGATAATGAGCAGTTCTTC,CASSYRAGWDNEQFF,TRBJ2-1,.,TRBV6-5,15,.
TGTGCCAGCAAAGAGACAGGGGGCAATGAAAAACTGTTTTTT,CASKETGGNEKLFF,TRBJ1-4,.,TRBV6-6,14,TRBD1
TGTGCCAGCAGTTACTCGGGACAACTTCAACTAGCGGGAGTCGAGCAGTACTTC,CASSYSGQLQLAGVEQYF,TRBJ2-7,.,TRBV6-2/TRBV6-3,18,TRBD2
TGTGCCAGCAGCTCCGTAGCGGGAGTGGTAGATACGCAGTATTTT,CASSSVAGVVDTQYF,TRBJ2-3,.,TRBV7-3,15,TRBD2
TGTGCCAGCAGCTTAAACGGACTAGCCCAGGAGCAGTACTTC,CASSLNGLAQEQYF,TRBJ2-7,.,TRBV7-2,14,TRBD2
TGTGCCACCAGTGATTCGGGTACGACCGATGAAGCTTTCTTT,CATSDSGTTDEAFF,TRBJ1-1,.,TRBV24-1,14,.
TGCGCCAGCAGCTTGGCCCAGTTCACAGATACGCAGTATTTT,CASSLAQFTDTQYF,TRBJ2-3,once,TRBV5-1,14,.
TGTGCCACCGGCGGACTAGCGGGATCCGATGAGCAGTTCTTC,CATGGLAGSDEQFF,TRBJ2-1,.,TRBV18,14,TRBD2
TGTGCCAGCCAGAGCACGGGTTACGGTTCACCCCTCCACTTT,CASQSTGYGSPLHF,TRBJ1-6,.,TRBV2,14,.
TGTGCCAGCAGCTTAAACCAGGGCTATGGCTACACCTTC,CASSLNQGYGYTF,TRBJ1-2,once,TRBV7-3,13,.
TGTGCCACCAGCAGGGACAGGGGTGGGGACACTGAAGCTTTCTTT,CATSRDRGGDTEAFF,TRBJ1-1,.,TRBV15,15,TRBD1
TGCGCCAGCAGCCTCGGGACTAGCGGGGCTAATGAGCAGTTCTTC,CASSLGTSGANEQFF,TRBJ2-1,.,TRBV5-1,15,TRBD2
TGTGCCAGCAGCGTTGGGGGGATGAACACTGAAGCTTTCTTT,CASSVGGMNTEAFF,TRBJ1-1,.,TRBV9,14,.
TGTGCCAGCAGCCGACAGGGGGCTATTAACTATGGCTACACCTTC,CASSRQGAINYGYTF,TRBJ1-2,.,TRBV3-1/TRBV3-2,15,TRBD1
TGTGCCACCAGCAGAGGGGGCAGGGGGCGCCTAAGCTACACCTTC,CATSRGGRGRLSYTF,TRBJ1-2,once,TRBV15,15,TRBD1
TGTGCCAGCAGACTTACAGGGTACGGCACTGAAGCTTTCTTT,CASRLTGYGTEAFF,TRBJ1-1,.,TRBV5-4,14,.
TGCGCCAGCAGCTTGGCCGGCCAGTCGGGCACTGAAGCTTTCTTT,CASSLAGQSGTEAFF,TRBJ1-1,.,TRBV5-1,15,.
TGTGCCAGCAGCGTAGCTGGTGCAGGGTTACATGAGCAGTTCTTC,CASSVAGAGLHEQFF,TRBJ2-1,.,TRBV9,15,.
TGTGCCAGCAGCATTCCCCCGGGTTTGGACACAGATACGCAGTATTTT,CASSIPPGLDTDTQYF,TRBJ2-3,.,TRBV21-1,16,.
TGTGCCAGCAGCTTTATACCTAGCGGACTTATTGGGGAGGGCTCCTACAATGAGCAGTTCTTC,CASSFIPSGLIGEGSYNEQFF,TRBJ2-1,.,TRBV13,21,TRBD2